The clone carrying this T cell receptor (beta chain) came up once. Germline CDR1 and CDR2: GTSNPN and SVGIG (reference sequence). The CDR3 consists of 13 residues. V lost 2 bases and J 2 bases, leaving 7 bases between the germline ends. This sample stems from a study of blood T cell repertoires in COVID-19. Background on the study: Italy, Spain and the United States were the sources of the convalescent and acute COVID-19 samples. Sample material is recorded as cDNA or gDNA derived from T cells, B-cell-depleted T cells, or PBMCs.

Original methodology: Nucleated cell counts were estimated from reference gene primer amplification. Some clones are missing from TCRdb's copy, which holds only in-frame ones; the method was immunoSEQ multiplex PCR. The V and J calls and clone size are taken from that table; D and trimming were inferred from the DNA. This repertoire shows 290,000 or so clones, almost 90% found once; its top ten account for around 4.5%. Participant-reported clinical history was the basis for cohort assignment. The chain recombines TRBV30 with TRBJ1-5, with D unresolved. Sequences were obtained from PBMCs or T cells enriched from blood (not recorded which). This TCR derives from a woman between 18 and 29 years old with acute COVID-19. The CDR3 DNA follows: TGTGCCTGGAGTAAGAGGGGCAATCAGCCCCAGCATTTT. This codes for CAWSKRGNQPQHF.